This is a list of T cell receptor beta chains from one sample in a study of PD-1 blockade in mismatch repair-deficient tumors. The method was immunoSEQ multiplex PCR; TCRdb's version includes in-frame clones alone and lacks a portion of them. The profile shows about 100,000 clones, 82% of them singletons. Material: peripheral blood, obtained 35 to 37 weeks after starting pembrolizumab. The receptor source for this set is an adult with mismatch repair-deficient cancer. CDR3s include the opening cysteine and the closing phenylalanine or tryptophan. D genes are given only for firm matches. Clone size is stated in some rows and not others, as once, few, many or a class when expanded.

TRBV11-2	TRBJ1-4	.	.	CASSSTGAASIF	TGTGCCAGCAGCTCAACCGGAGCGGCATCGATTTTT
TRBV27	TRBJ2-3	.	TRBD2	CASSLLLAGVVGTDTQYF	TGTGCCAGCAGTTTATTACTAGCGGGGGTTGTAGGCACAGATACGCAGTATTTT
TRBV7-8	TRBJ2-1	.	.	CASSHPRRRDNEQFF	TGTGCCAGCAGCCACCCCCGTAGAAGAGACAATGAGCAGTTCTTC
TRBV5-4	TRBJ2-3	.	.	CASSGADSTDTQYF	TGTGCCAGCAGCGGGGCGGACAGCACAGATACGCAGTATTTT
TRBV6-6	TRBJ1-1	.	.	CASSSGLFTEAFF	TGTGCCAGCAGTTCAGGGTTGTTCACTGAAGCTTTCTTT
TRBV10-3	TRBJ1-5	.	.	CAISESGTSEPQHF	TGTGCCATCAGTGAGTCGGGGACATCAGAGCCCCAGCATTTT
TRBV7-9	TRBJ2-7	.	.	CASSLAGTGFEQYF	TGTGCCAGCAGCTTAGCGGGAACAGGGTTCGAGCAGTACTTC
TRBV19	TRBJ1-2	.	.	CASNNLGSSGYTF	TGTGCCAGTAACAATCTCGGGAGTTCTGGCTACACCTTC
TRBV6-1	TRBJ1-4	.	.	CASSDQNPRTAGKLFF	TGTGCCAGCAGTGACCAAAACCCCCGGACTGCGGGAAAACTGTTTTTT
TRBV19	TRBJ2-3	.	TRBD1	CASKPDRVTDTQYF	TGTGCCAGTAAACCGGACAGGGTCACAGATACGCAGTATTTT
TRBV27	TRBJ2-1	once	TRBD2	CASSFRLAGPYNEQFF	TGTGCCAGCAGTTTCCGCCTAGCGGGACCTTACAATGAGCAGTTCTTC
TRBV7-7	TRBJ2-5	few	TRBD2	CASSLDLLAGSGTQYF	TGTGCTAGCAGCTTAGATCTCCTAGCGGGATCGGGGACCCAGTACTTC
TRBV7-8	TRBJ1-5	.	.	CASSLYPEGQPQHF	TGTGCCAGCAGCTTATATCCGGAGGGGCAGCCCCAGCATTTT
TRBV7-2	TRBJ1-2	few	.	CASSLGRDYGYTF	TGTGCCAGCAGCTTAGGCAGGGACTATGGCTACACCTTC
TRBV18	TRBJ2-7	.	TRBD1	CASSPTGQGSYEQYF	TGTGCCAGCTCACCGACGGGACAGGGTTCCTACGAGCAGTACTTC
TRBV27	TRBJ1-5	few	.	CASSPPGGYQPQHF	TGTGCCAGCAGTCCACCCGGGGGTTATCAGCCCCAGCATTTT
TRBV7-3	TRBJ2-2	.	.	CASSTRGQGRSNTGELFF	TGTGCCAGCAGCACCCGAGGGCAGGGAAGATCGAACACCGGGGAGCTGTTTTTT
TRBV28	TRBJ1-2	.	.	CASSLEGGVYGYTF	TGTGCCAGCAGTTTAGAGGGAGGGGTCTATGGCTACACCTTC
TRBV5-6	TRBJ1-5	.	TRBD1	CASSLAGTGNQPQHF	TGTGCCAGCAGCTTGGCCGGGACAGGCAATCAGCCCCAGCATTTT
TRBV30	TRBJ2-7	.	.	CAWSGPLLEQYF	TGTGCCTGGAGCGGACCTCTTCTTGAGCAGTACTTC
TRBV19	TRBJ1-2	.	TRBD1	CASSLTGNYGYTF	TGTGCCAGTAGTTTGACAGGGAACTATGGCTACACCTTC
TRBV29-1	TRBJ1-2	.	.	CSITTGTRIYGYTF	TGCAGCATAACTACAGGTACGAGGATCTATGGCTACACCTTC
TRBV7-2	TRBJ2-1	once	TRBD1	CASSLFSGTGNNEQFF	TGTGCCAGCAGCTTGTTTAGTGGGACAGGGAACAATGAGCAGTTCTTC
TRBV6-1	TRBJ2-7	few	.	CASSEDGVSLYF	TGTGCCAGCAGTGAAGATGGTGTCAGCTTGTACTTC
TRBV15	TRBJ2-7	.	.	CATSRDQSYEQYF	TGTGCCACCAGCAGAGATCAATCCTACGAGCAGTACTTC
TRBV27	TRBJ2-1	.	.	CASSLTRGNEQFF	TGTGCCAGCAGTTTAACTCGTGGCAATGAGCAGTTCTTC
TRBV28	TRBJ2-7	.	.	CASSFQRYEQYF	TGTGCCAGCAGTTTCCAAAGATACGAGCAGTACTTC
TRBV29-1	TRBJ2-7	.	TRBD2	CSVAWTSGRGYEQYF	TGCAGCGTGGCATGGACTAGCGGGAGAGGTTACGAGCAGTACTTC
TRBV6-9	TRBJ2-5	.	.	CATFPPRYQETQYF	TGTGCCACTTTTCCCCCTAGGTACCAAGAGACCCAGTACTTC
TRBV5-1	TRBJ1-1	.	.	CASSGGIGWNTEAFF	TGCGCCAGCAGCGGGGGGATTGGTTGGAACACTGAAGCTTTCTTT
TRBV18	TRBJ1-1	.	.	CASSPQSGKENTEAFF	TGTGCCAGCTCACCACAGTCAGGAAAGGAGAACACTGAAGCTTTCTTT
TRBV11-1	TRBJ1-1	.	.	CASSLVQKNTEAFF	TGTGCCAGCAGCTTAGTACAGAAAAACACTGAAGCTTTCTTT
TRBV9	TRBJ1-1	.	TRBD1	CASSVDQGANTEAFF	TGTGCCAGCAGCGTAGATCAGGGGGCGAACACTGAAGCTTTCTTT
TRBV7-2	TRBJ1-1	once	.	CASSPSSRRDTEAFF	TGTGCCAGCTCCCCTAGTTCGAGGCGGGACACTGAAGCTTTCTTT
TRBV5-4	TRBJ1-1	.	TRBD1	CASSGDRVWTEAFF	TGTGCCAGCAGCGGAGACAGGGTTTGGACTGAAGCTTTCTTT
TRBV4-2	TRBJ2-2	.	TRBD1	CASSPGQGDTGELFF	TGTGCCAGCAGCCCGGGACAGGGGGACACCGGGGAGCTGTTTTTT
TRBV7-2	TRBJ2-6	once	.	CASSDSSGANVLTF	TGTGCCAGCAGCGACAGCTCTGGGGCCAACGTCCTGACTTTC
TRBV19	TRBJ1-5	.	.	CASSIRLQGLNNQPQHF	TGTGCCAGTAGTATAAGATTGCAGGGCCTTAACAATCAGCCCCAGCATTTT
TRBV7-3	TRBJ2-3	.	.	CASSLYRTSTDTQYF	TGTGCCAGCAGCTTATACAGGACTAGCACAGATACGCAGTATTTT
TRBV7-8	TRBJ2-5	.	.	CASSLDGGPKTQYF	TGTGCCAGCAGCTTAGACGGCGGCCCCAAGACCCAGTACTTC
TRBV25-1	TRBJ2-1	.	.	CASSEAGVNEQFF	TGTGCCAGCAGTGAAGCCGGAGTCAATGAGCAGTTCTTC
TRBV7-2	TRBJ1-2	.	.	CASSLERGGYTF	TGTGCCAGCAGCTTAGAAAGGGGTGGCTACACCTTC